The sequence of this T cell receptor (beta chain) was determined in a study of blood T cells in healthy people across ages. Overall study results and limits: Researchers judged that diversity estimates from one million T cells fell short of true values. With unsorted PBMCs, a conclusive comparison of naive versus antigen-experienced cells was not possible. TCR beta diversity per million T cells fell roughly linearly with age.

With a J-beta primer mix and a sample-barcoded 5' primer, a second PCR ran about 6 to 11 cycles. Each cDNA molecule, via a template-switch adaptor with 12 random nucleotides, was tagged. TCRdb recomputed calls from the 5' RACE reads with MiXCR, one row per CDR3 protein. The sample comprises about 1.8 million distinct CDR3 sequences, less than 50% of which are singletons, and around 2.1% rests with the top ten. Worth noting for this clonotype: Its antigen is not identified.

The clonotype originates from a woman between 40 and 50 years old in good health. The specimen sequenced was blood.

CDR3 sequence reads: CATSWDRGPQPQHF. The CDR3 DNA sequence: TGTGCCACCAGCTGGGACAGGGGGCCTCAGCCCCAGCATTTT. The chain joins TRBV15 to TRBJ1-5; TRBD1 matches 12 bases. V was pared by 5 bases and J by 6 bases, with 2 bases of the junction left unmatched. This CDR3 comprises 14 residues. Germline-derived CDR1 and CDR2 are LNHNV and YYDKDF (reference sequence).